This T cell receptor beta chain was recovered during a study of CXCR3-negative and CXCR3-positive naive CD8 T cells. Study outcomes and limitations: CXCR3-negative naive cells had less hydrophobic TRB CDR3s than did CXCR3-positive naive cells.

UMI-labeled 5' RACE TRB cDNA libraries were prepared from the cells. Reanalyzing the 5' RACE reads, TCRdb keeps one entry per CDR3 protein, without DNA. Reported are about 140,000 distinct CDR3 sequences; the ten largest clones contain 0.4% to 0.5%. Regarding this clonotype: No antigen is known for it.

Germline-derived CDR1 and CDR2 are SGDLS and YYNGEE. CDR3 size: 13 residues. The gene calls are TRBV9 and TRBJ2-1; there is no DNA to check the TCRdb D call of TRBD1. The clonotype comes from a human donor in good health. Some clones in this sample may be carry-over from other donors' samples. Specimen: naive CXCR3+ CD8+ T cells from blood. Subset defined: CD45RO-CCR7+CD27+CD95- naive CD8+ T cells expressing CXCR3 (TNR3+). CDR3 sequence: CASKGDGCNEHFF.